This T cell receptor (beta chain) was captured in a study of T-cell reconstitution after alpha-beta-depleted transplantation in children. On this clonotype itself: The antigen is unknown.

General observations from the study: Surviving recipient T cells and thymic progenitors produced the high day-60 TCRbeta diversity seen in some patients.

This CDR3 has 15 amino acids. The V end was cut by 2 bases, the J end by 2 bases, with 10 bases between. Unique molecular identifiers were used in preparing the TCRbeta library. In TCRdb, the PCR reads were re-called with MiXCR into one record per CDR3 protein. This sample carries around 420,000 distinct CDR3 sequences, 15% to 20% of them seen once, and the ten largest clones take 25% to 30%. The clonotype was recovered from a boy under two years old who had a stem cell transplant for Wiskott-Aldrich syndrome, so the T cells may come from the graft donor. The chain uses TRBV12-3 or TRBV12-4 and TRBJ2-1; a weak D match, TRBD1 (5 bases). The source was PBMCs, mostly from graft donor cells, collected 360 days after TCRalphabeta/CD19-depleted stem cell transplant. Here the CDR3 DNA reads TGTGCCAGCAGTTTACCCCCCAGGGCCTACAATGAGCAGTTCTTC. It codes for CASSLPPRAYNEQFF.